This T cell receptor (beta chain) was sequenced for a study of T cells in Graves' hyperthyroidism and ophthalmopathy. About the study: Peripheral blood was obtained at initial diagnosis, preceding any treatment.

Uncontrolled infection, other autoimmune disease, pregnancy or lactation led to exclusion. Diagnoses were established using clinical symptoms, serum thyroxine and TRAb, thyroid ultrasound and orbital computed tomography. This clonotype has ten or more counts. The antigen is undetermined. Study-level results: In the analysis, a 13 V-J model separated ophthalmopathy from stable hyperthyroidism.

Germline V lookup: CDR1 MDHEN, CDR2 SYDVKM. V lost 3 bases and J lost 4, with 22 bases in between. CDR3 length: 18 residues. Amplification targeted TCR beta CDR3 regions from RNA transcripts. First-round RT-PCR with HTBI primers amplified the TCR CDR3 region. A single record per CDR3 protein comes from TCRdb applying MiXCR to the multiplex PCR reads. This sample has a few hundred thousand distinct CDR3 sequences, with around 21% found just once. The rearrangement joins TRBV28 to TRBJ1-3; weak D call: TRBD1 (5 bases). The sample taken for sequencing was blood. This sequence was found in a man between 18 and 35 years old with Graves' hyperthyroidism. This CDR3 is CASSLGRDGLLGGNTIYF. CDR3 nucleotides: TGTGCCAGCAGTTTGGGCAGGGACGGCCTCTTAGGAGGAAACACCATATATTTT.